A selection of T cell receptor beta chains follows, all from one sample in a study of post-analysis software for immune sequencing data. In TCRdb, the PCR reads were re-called with MiXCR into one record per CDR3 protein. The sample gives a few hundred thousand distinct CDR3 sequences, approximately 45% of which show up once; 9% to 13% is in the top ten. Sequencing input: blood. These receptors came from a girl aged 5-17 years with multiple sclerosis. Each CDR3 is given with its conserved first and last residue. Each record gives: CDR3 DNA, CDR3 protein, V gene, J gene, clone size, D gene. The D gene is left open where the match is weak. The size of a clone is reported for some rows only, either as once, few or many, or as a class for expanded clones.

cdr3_nt: TGCAGCGTTGAGCGCCCCAACTACAATGAGCAGTTCTTC
cdr3_aa: CSVERPNYNEQFF
v_call: TRBV29-1
j_call: TRBJ2-1
clone_size: few
d_call: .

cdr3_nt: TGCGCCAGCAGCCGGGGACAGGGGAAAGGCGAGACCCAGTACTTC
cdr3_aa: CASSRGQGKGETQYF
v_call: TRBV4-1
j_call: TRBJ2-5
clone_size: .
d_call: TRBD1

cdr3_nt: TGCAGTGAGCAACAGGCAGCGAACTCCTACGAGCAGTACTTC
cdr3_aa: CSEQQAANSYEQYF
v_call: TRBV20-1
j_call: TRBJ2-7
clone_size: .
d_call: .

cdr3_nt: TGTGCCAGCAGCTTAATGTCCGGGACAGGGGAGGTGCAGTACTTC
cdr3_aa: CASSLMSGTGEVQYF
v_call: TRBV7-2
j_call: TRBJ2-7
clone_size: few
d_call: TRBD1

cdr3_nt: TGTGCCACCAGCACTCTTAGCGGGAGGGACCAAGAGACCCAGTACTTC
cdr3_aa: CATSTLSGRDQETQYF
v_call: TRBV15
j_call: TRBJ2-5
clone_size: .
d_call: TRBD2

cdr3_nt: TGCAGTGCTAGAGATTTCCAGGGTCCACAAGAGACCCAGTACTTC
cdr3_aa: CSARDFQGPQETQYF
v_call: TRBV20-1
j_call: TRBJ2-5
clone_size: few
d_call: .

cdr3_nt: TGTGCCAGCAGTTTTACGGATACTGGCTACGAGCAGTACTTC
cdr3_aa: CASSFTDTGYEQYF
v_call: TRBV12-3/TRBV12-4
j_call: TRBJ2-7
clone_size: few
d_call: .

cdr3_nt: TGTGCCAGCAGCCAAGATTTGAGAACTGAAGCTTTCTTT
cdr3_aa: CASSQDLRTEAFF
v_call: TRBV3-1
j_call: TRBJ1-1
clone_size: .
d_call: .

cdr3_nt: TGTGCCAGCAGCGTATCCGTCTTCCCCAGTGAGATTCAGTACTTC
cdr3_aa: CASSVSVFPSEIQYF
v_call: TRBV9
j_call: TRBJ2-4
clone_size: .
d_call: .

cdr3_nt: TGCAGTGCTACCCGGGACACCGGGGAGCTGTTTTTT
cdr3_aa: CSATRDTGELFF
v_call: TRBV20-1
j_call: TRBJ2-2
clone_size: once
d_call: .

cdr3_nt: TGTGTCAGCAGACCTGGGGGGGCCTTCTCCTACAATGAGCAGTTCTTC
cdr3_aa: CVSRPGGAFSYNEQFF
v_call: TRBV12-3/TRBV12-4
j_call: TRBJ2-1
clone_size: once
d_call: .

cdr3_nt: TGCGCCAGCAGCTTGGAACTGGGCGGGGGCTACGAGCAGTACTTC
cdr3_aa: CASSLELGGGYEQYF
v_call: TRBV5-1
j_call: TRBJ2-7
clone_size: few
d_call: TRBD2

cdr3_nt: TGCAGTGGCGCAGGGGGCGTGGGGTCCTCTCTGAACGAGCAGTACTTC
cdr3_aa: CSGAGGVGSSLNEQYF
v_call: TRBV20-1
j_call: TRBJ2-7
clone_size: .
d_call: TRBD1

cdr3_nt: TGTGCCAGTCCACCGGCGGCTGCGGGAATAGATACGCAGTATTTT
cdr3_aa: CASPPAAAGIDTQYF
v_call: TRBV28
j_call: TRBJ2-3
clone_size: few
d_call: .

cdr3_nt: TGCGCCAGCAGCCAAGAATATGGCAATCGAGACACTGAAGCTTTCTTT
cdr3_aa: CASSQEYGNRDTEAFF
v_call: TRBV4-3
j_call: TRBJ1-1
clone_size: .
d_call: .

cdr3_nt: TGTGCCACCGAAGGCCCCTACAATGAGCAGTTCTTC
cdr3_aa: CATEGPYNEQFF
v_call: TRBV24-1
j_call: TRBJ2-1
clone_size: .
d_call: .

cdr3_nt: TGTGCTAGTGATTCGGGACCAAGGACAGCTAGCAATCAGCCCCAGCATTTT
cdr3_aa: CASDSGPRTASNQPQHF
v_call: TRBV12-5
j_call: TRBJ1-5
clone_size: .
d_call: .

cdr3_nt: TGCAGCGATCCCACGCCTAGCGGGAGACCTAGCTCCTACAATGAGCAGTTCTTC
cdr3_aa: CSDPTPSGRPSSYNEQFF
v_call: TRBV29-1
j_call: TRBJ2-1
clone_size: .
d_call: TRBD2

cdr3_nt: TGCGCCAGCAGCCAAAACAGTAATGAAAAACTGTTTTTT
cdr3_aa: CASSQNSNEKLFF
v_call: TRBV4-1
j_call: TRBJ1-4
clone_size: .
d_call: .

cdr3_nt: TGCAGTGTCGTGCGGAACATTCAGTACTTC
cdr3_aa: CSVVRNIQYF
v_call: TRBV20-1
j_call: TRBJ2-4
clone_size: few
d_call: .

cdr3_nt: TGTGCCAGCAGCTTATCAGGGGGGGTGAACACTGAAGCTTTCTTT
cdr3_aa: CASSLSGGVNTEAFF
v_call: TRBV7-3
j_call: TRBJ1-1
clone_size: .
d_call: TRBD1

cdr3_nt: TGCAGCGTTGACCGCAGGGTGGGCAATGAGCAGTTCTTC
cdr3_aa: CSVDRRVGNEQFF
v_call: TRBV29-1
j_call: TRBJ2-1
clone_size: .
d_call: .

cdr3_nt: TGTGCCATCAGTGACCACGAGGGGTTAGGAACAGATACGCAGTATTTT
cdr3_aa: CAISDHEGLGTDTQYF
v_call: TRBV10-3
j_call: TRBJ2-3
clone_size: few
d_call: .

cdr3_nt: TGTGCCACCAGTGATTTTTTGGCTAGCGGGGGGGCAGGCGAGCAGTTCTTC
cdr3_aa: CATSDFLASGGAGEQFF
v_call: TRBV24-1
j_call: TRBJ2-1
clone_size: .
d_call: TRBD2

cdr3_nt: TGTGCCAGCATCTCCGGCAGGGTGAACACTGAAGCTTTCTTT
cdr3_aa: CASISGRVNTEAFF
v_call: TRBV6-5
j_call: TRBJ1-1
clone_size: few
d_call: .

cdr3_nt: TGTGCCAGCAGCCCACAGGGGGATGAAAAACTTTTTTTT
cdr3_aa: CASSPQGDEKLFF
v_call: TRBV6-5
j_call: TRBJ1-4
clone_size: few
d_call: TRBD1

cdr3_nt: TGTGCCAGCTGTGGGGGCAGGCAGCCCCAGCATTTT
cdr3_aa: CASCGGRQPQHF
v_call: TRBV6-9
j_call: TRBJ1-5
clone_size: few
d_call: .

cdr3_nt: TGCAGTGCTAAACAGAACTATCGCTACACCTTC
cdr3_aa: CSAKQNYRYTF
v_call: TRBV20-1
j_call: TRBJ1-2
clone_size: few
d_call: .

cdr3_nt: TGCGCCAGCAGCTTAAACACGGACAGGGCCTACAATGAGCAGTTCTTC
cdr3_aa: CASSLNTDRAYNEQFF
v_call: TRBV5-1
j_call: TRBJ2-1
clone_size: .
d_call: TRBD1

cdr3_nt: TGCGCCAGCGGCCTGGGACTAGCGGTCTACGAGCAGTACTTC
cdr3_aa: CASGLGLAVYEQYF
v_call: TRBV5-1
j_call: TRBJ2-7
clone_size: few
d_call: TRBD2

cdr3_nt: TGTGCCAGCAGCCCCATGGGGGGTCTGAACTACGAGCAGTACTTC
cdr3_aa: CASSPMGGLNYEQYF
v_call: TRBV7-9
j_call: TRBJ2-7
clone_size: few
d_call: .

cdr3_nt: TGTGCCAGCAGCTTAAGAGGCGGGAGCGGGGCCAGCTCCTACAATGAGCAGTTCTTC
cdr3_aa: CASSLRGGSGASSYNEQFF
v_call: TRBV7-3
j_call: TRBJ2-1
clone_size: .
d_call: TRBD2

cdr3_nt: TGTGCCAGCAGTTACGACCGGACAGGGGGCTTCCAAGAGACCCAGTACTTC
cdr3_aa: CASSYDRTGGFQETQYF
v_call: TRBV6-5
j_call: TRBJ2-5
clone_size: .
d_call: TRBD1

cdr3_nt: TGTGCCACCAGCAGGGGACTAGCGGCGTTCACAGATACGCAGTATTTT
cdr3_aa: CATSRGLAAFTDTQYF
v_call: TRBV15
j_call: TRBJ2-3
clone_size: .
d_call: TRBD2

cdr3_nt: TGCAGCGTGCGTTGGGGGATCTCCTACGAGCAGTACTTC
cdr3_aa: CSVRWGISYEQYF
v_call: TRBV29-1
j_call: TRBJ2-7
clone_size: .
d_call: .

cdr3_nt: TGCAGCGTTGCGGGTACAGGCAGTCTAGCCTACAATGAGCAGTACTTC
cdr3_aa: CSVAGTGSLAYNEQYF
v_call: TRBV29-1
j_call: TRBJ2-7
clone_size: .
d_call: .

cdr3_nt: TGTGCCAGCAGTTTCAGCCGAACTAACTATGGCTACACCTTC
cdr3_aa: CASSFSRTNYGYTF
v_call: TRBV12-3/TRBV12-4
j_call: TRBJ1-2
clone_size: .
d_call: .

cdr3_nt: TGTGCCAGCAGGGAGGACCGGAACAATGAGCAGTTCTTC
cdr3_aa: CASREDRNNEQFF
v_call: TRBV11-1
j_call: TRBJ2-1
clone_size: .
d_call: .

cdr3_nt: TGTGCCAGCAGCACCCTACTAGCGGGAACAGATACGCAGTATTTT
cdr3_aa: CASSTLLAGTDTQYF
v_call: TRBV25-1
j_call: TRBJ2-3
clone_size: .
d_call: TRBD2

cdr3_nt: TGTGCCAGCAGTACCCGAATTCGACTAGCTACGGACCCCTACGAGCAGTACTTC
cdr3_aa: CASSTRIRLATDPYEQYF
v_call: TRBV28
j_call: TRBJ2-7
clone_size: .
d_call: TRBD2

cdr3_nt: TGCAGTGCTAGAGGGAGTTTAGGCACTGAAGCTTTCTTT
cdr3_aa: CSARGSLGTEAFF
v_call: TRBV20-1
j_call: TRBJ1-1
clone_size: .
d_call: .

cdr3_nt: TGTGCCAGCAGCTTCATTGCAGCCCAAGAGACCCAGTACTTC
cdr3_aa: CASSFIAAQETQYF
v_call: TRBV7-9
j_call: TRBJ2-5
clone_size: few
d_call: .

cdr3_nt: TGCGCCAGCAGTGAGACAGGGTTTCAGCCCCAGCATTTT
cdr3_aa: CASSETGFQPQHF
v_call: TRBV5-1
j_call: TRBJ1-5
clone_size: .
d_call: TRBD1

cdr3_nt: TGTGCCATCAGTCAACAGGGATTGAACACTGAAGCTTTCTTT
cdr3_aa: CAISQQGLNTEAFF
v_call: TRBV10-3
j_call: TRBJ1-1
clone_size: once
d_call: .

cdr3_nt: TGTGCCAGCAGCTTGGACAGTACGCAGTATTTT
cdr3_aa: CASSLDSTQYF
v_call: TRBV11-2
j_call: TRBJ2-3
clone_size: few
d_call: .

cdr3_nt: TGCGCCAGCAGCCCGATGCCGGAGGGGGGTGAAGCTTTCTTT
cdr3_aa: CASSPMPEGGEAFF
v_call: TRBV4-3
j_call: TRBJ1-1
clone_size: .
d_call: .